Listed below are T cell receptor beta chains from one sample, sequenced in a study of identical twins. TCRdb passed the 5' RACE reads through MiXCR, listing each CDR3 protein once. The data contain fewer than 250,000 distinct CDR3 sequences, about 7.5% of them singletons. These records were also assigned to another study, of yellow fever vaccine responses in identical twins.

The sample consisted of memory (CD45RO+) T cells sorted from blood. These receptors all come from a woman aged 18-30 years in good health. Both conserved end residues are part of each CDR3. A D gene is named only where the DNA matches it firmly. Clone size is not always given. Where it is, it says once, few, many or a class for expanded clones.

j_call,v_call,d_call,clone_size,cdr3_length,cdr3_aa,cdr3_nt
TRBJ1-6,TRBV5-6,-,-,13,CASSLGVGSPLHF,TGTGCCAGCAGCTTGGGAGTCGGATCACCCCTCCACTTT
TRBJ2-7,TRBV7-2,TRBD1,many,16,CASSLGFGTASYEQYF,TGTGCCAGCAGCTTAGGCTTTGGGACAGCCTCCTACGAGCAGTACTTC
TRBJ2-3,TRBV3-1,TRBD2,-,16,CASSQELSGKPDTQYF,TGTGCCAGCAGCCAAGAACTTAGCGGGAAACCAGATACGCAGTATTTT
TRBJ2-7,TRBV5-1,TRBD2,many,13,CASSLASGYEQYF,TGTGCCAGCAGTTTGGCTAGCGGCTACGAGCAGTACTTC
TRBJ2-1,TRBV11-1,TRBD2,-,15,CASSLGSGVYNEQFF,TGTGCCAGCAGCTTAGGGAGCGGGGTCTACAATGAGCAGTTCTTC
TRBJ2-2,TRBV12-3/TRBV12-4,-,many,14,CASQRKGSTGELFF,TGTGCCAGCCAACGGAAAGGGAGCACCGGGGAGCTGTTTTTT
TRBJ2-5,TRBV6-6,-,many,13,CASSAYGEETQYF,TGTGCCAGCAGTGCCTATGGCGAGGAGACCCAGTACTTC
TRBJ2-1,TRBV7-2,TRBD2,-,17,CASSRRTSFLSYNEQFF,TGTGCCAGCAGCCGCCGGACTAGCTTTTTGTCCTACAATGAGCAGTTCTTC
TRBJ2-3,TRBV20-1,TRBD2,-,14,CSARKRGSTDTQYF,TGCAGTGCTAGGAAGCGGGGAAGCACAGATACGCAGTATTTT
TRBJ2-1,TRBV20-1,-,few,11,CSASGAGEQFF,TGCAGTGCTAGTGGGGCGGGGGAGCAGTTCTTC
TRBJ2-5,TRBV6-2/TRBV6-3,-,-,14,CASGPRRNQETQYF,TGTGCCTCCGGCCCCCGTCGCAACCAAGAGACCCAGTACTTC
TRBJ2-3,TRBV2,TRBD1,many,18,CASSYPGTGRRGTDTQYF,TGTGCCAGCAGTTACCCCGGGACAGGGCGACGTGGCACAGATACGCAGTATTTT
TRBJ2-3,TRBV27,-,-,12,CASSDSGDTQYF,TGTGCCAGCAGTGATAGCGGTGATACGCAGTATTTT
TRBJ1-5,TRBV3-1,TRBD1,many,15,CASSQGLQGNQPQHF,TGTGCCAGCAGCCAGGGACTACAGGGGAATCAGCCCCAGCATTTT
TRBJ2-7,TRBV7-2,-,many,17,CASSLARGGVAYYEQYF,TGTGCCAGCAGCTTAGCGCGAGGGGGAGTCGCTTACTACGAGCAGTACTTC
TRBJ2-1,TRBV10-1,-,-,11,CASSDEREQFF,TGCGCCAGCAGTGATGAGAGGGAGCAGTTCTTC
TRBJ1-2,TRBV6-2/TRBV6-3,TRBD1,-,14,CASRTGGSSYGYTF,TGTGCCAGCAGAACAGGGGGTTCGTCCTATGGCTACACCTTC
TRBJ2-7,TRBV20-1,TRBD2,-,17,CSATGLAGGRLSYEQYF,TGCAGTGCGACCGGACTAGCGGGAGGGCGGCTATCTTACGAGCAGTACTTC
TRBJ2-4,TRBV6-1,TRBD1,few,13,CASSEERGTGGIF,TGTGCCAGCAGTGAAGAAAGGGGGACAGGGGGAATCTTC
TRBJ1-2,TRBV28,TRBD1,-,15,CASRSEGTGHYGYTF,TGTGCCAGCAGGTCCGAGGGGACAGGGCACTATGGCTACACCTTC
TRBJ1-2,TRBV29-1,-,-,14,CSVLGTEANYGYTF,TGCAGCGTCTTAGGGACGGAAGCTAACTATGGCTACACCTTC
TRBJ2-1,TRBV11-3,TRBD2,-,16,CASSIAGGTHYNEQFF,TGTGCCAGCAGCATCGCGGGGGGGACTCACTACAATGAGCAGTTCTTC
TRBJ2-3,TRBV20-1,TRBD2,few,16,CCVSPPLAGAGDTQYF,TGCTGTGTTAGTCCCCCTCTAGCGGGAGCTGGAGATACGCAGTATTTT
TRBJ2-7,TRBV25-1,-,few,20,CASSGRLRSAISDSSYEQYF,TGTGCCAGCAGTGGAAGGTTAAGGTCAGCGATTTCCGACTCCTCCTACGAGCAGTACTTC
TRBJ2-1,TRBV29-1,TRBD2,many,12,CSVQRLADEQFF,TGCAGCGTTCAGCGACTAGCGGATGAGCAGTTCTTC
TRBJ1-1,TRBV7-9,-,many,14,CASSFGAMNTEAFF,TGTGCCAGCAGCTTCGGAGCCATGAACACTGAAGCTTTCTTT
TRBJ1-2,TRBV3-1,-,few,13,CASGLKRGHGYTF,TGTGCCAGCGGGCTAAAAAGGGGTCATGGCTACACCTTC
TRBJ2-7,TRBV14,-,-,15,CASSKGMGRTYEQYF,TGTGCCAGCAGCAAGGGGATGGGGAGGACCTACGAGCAGTACTTC
TRBJ2-1,TRBV7-2,-,few,12,CASSLGTLGPFF,TGTGCCAGCAGCCTCGGGACTCTCGGGCCGTTCTTC
TRBJ2-7,TRBV6-1,TRBD2,few,17,CASSDTSGGGVSYEQYF,TGTGCCAGCAGTGACACTAGCGGAGGAGGGGTTTCCTACGAGCAGTACTTC
TRBJ2-7,TRBV27,TRBD1,few,15,CASSPGTGVSYEQYF,TGTGCCAGCAGTCCAGGGACAGGGGTTAGCTACGAGCAGTACTTC
TRBJ2-3,TRBV3-1,-,many,16,CASSQDLGGGTDTQYF,TGTGCCAGCAGCCAAGATCTGGGGGGCGGCACAGATACGCAGTATTTT
TRBJ2-1,TRBV20-1,-,-,14,CSARGLAGINEQFF,TGCAGTGCTAGAGGGCTAGCTGGTATCAATGAGCAGTTCTTC
TRBJ2-1,TRBV3-1,TRBD1,few,20,CASSPHKGQGTSGSYNEQFF,TGTGCCAGCAGCCCGCATAAGGGACAGGGGACCTCCGGCTCCTACAATGAGCAGTTCTTC
TRBJ2-7,TRBV20-1,TRBD2,few,14,CSARALAVIYEQYF,TGCAGTGCTAGGGCACTAGCGGTGATCTACGAGCAGTACTTC
TRBJ2-7,TRBV29-1,TRBD1,many,13,CSVNRGQGYEQYF,TGCAGCGTTAACAGGGGGCAAGGATACGAGCAGTACTTC
TRBJ2-1,TRBV12-3/TRBV12-4,TRBD2,few,15,CASSWTSGRIDEQFF,TGTGCCAGCAGTTGGACTAGCGGGAGAATAGATGAGCAGTTCTTC
TRBJ2-7,TRBV9,-,many,15,CASSVDGGRVYEQYF,TGTGCCAGCAGCGTAGATGGGGGGCGCGTCTACGAGCAGTACTTC
TRBJ2-5,TRBV24-1,TRBD1,many,14,CATSVGDREETQYF,TGTGCCACCAGTGTGGGGGACAGGGAGGAGACCCAGTACTTC
TRBJ2-1,TRBV11-3,-,few,15,CASSLGLRGDNEQFF,TGTGCCAGCAGCTTAGGTCTCCGTGGGGACAATGAGCAGTTCTTC
TRBJ2-1,TRBV7-3,TRBD2,many,16,CASSLLGLAGSNEQFF,TGTGCCAGCAGCTTGCTTGGGCTAGCGGGGTCCAATGAGCAGTTCTTC
TRBJ2-3,TRBV28,TRBD2,many,15,CASRNPGLASDTQYF,TGTGCCAGCAGAAATCCGGGACTAGCGTCAGATACGCAGTATTTT
TRBJ1-2,TRBV28,TRBD1,-,15,CASSQGGAYYYGYTF,TGTGCCAGCAGTCAGGGGGGGGCCTACTACTATGGCTACACCTTC
TRBJ2-7,TRBV20-1,TRBD2,many,14,CSARDAGGTREQYF,TGCAGTGCTAGAGATGCGGGGGGTACAAGGGAGCAGTACTTC
TRBJ2-7,TRBV20-1,TRBD1,many,15,CSARDPRGSPYEQYF,TGCAGTGCTAGAGATCCCAGGGGGTCTCCCTACGAGCAGTACTTC
TRBJ1-5,TRBV3-1,-,-,15,CASSLGGSRGQPQHF,TGTGCCAGCAGCCTGGGGGGGTCCCGCGGTCAGCCCCAGCATTTT
TRBJ2-7,TRBV20-1,TRBD2,-,15,CSASREAGVAYEQYF,TGCAGTGCCAGCCGAGAAGCGGGAGTAGCGTACGAGCAGTACTTC
TRBJ2-7,TRBV10-3,-,many,14,CAISVRDLSHEQYF,TGTGCCATCAGTGTACGGGATTTGTCCCACGAGCAGTACTTC
TRBJ2-7,TRBV4-2,TRBD1,few,14,CASSQTTGTYEQYF,TGTGCCAGCAGCCAGACGACAGGGACCTACGAGCAGTACTTC
TRBJ1-2,TRBV6-1,-,few,14,CASSPRDGIYGYTF,TGTGCCAGCAGTCCGAGGGACGGAATATATGGCTACACCTTC
TRBJ2-5,TRBV20-1,-,once,14,CSARGWSPQETQYF,TGCAGTGCTAGAGGATGGTCCCCACAAGAGACCCAGTACTTC
TRBJ2-7,TRBV11-2,-,few,16,CASSSTLMGFRYEQYF,TGTGCCAGCAGCTCAACGCTTATGGGTTTTCGGTACGAGCAGTACTTC
TRBJ2-7,TRBV2,TRBD1,many,14,CASSPGTGAYEQYF,TGTGCCAGCAGTCCTGGGACAGGGGCCTACGAGCAGTACTTC
TRBJ1-6,TRBV27,-,-,15,CASSWTADYNSPLHF,TGTGCCAGCAGTTGGACGGCCGATTATAATTCACCCCTCCACTTT